These T cell receptor beta chains were read from a single sample in a study of T cell clonotyping in hematopoietic cell transplantation. Method: immunoSEQ multiplex PCR; TCRdb's copy keeps in-frame clones and lacks some. The sample has about 80,000 clones, about 95% seen once. This material consisted of peripheral blood mononuclear cells, taken before stem cell transplant. These receptors all come from a woman aged 45-59 years with acute myeloid leukemia. Some clones in this sample may be carry-over from other donors' samples. Each CDR3 is given with its conserved first and last residue. D genes are given only for firm matches. The size entry is marked missing in some rows and otherwise reads once, few, many or a size class.

clone_size	d_call	v_call	j_call	cdr3_nt	cdr3_aa
-	TRBD2	TRBV5-1	TRBJ2-7	TGCGCCAGCAGCGTCGGACTAGCGCCGAGCTCCTACGAGCAGTACTTC	CASSVGLAPSSYEQYF
once	TRBD1	TRBV5-1	TRBJ2-7	TGCGCCAGCAGCTCTGGACAGGGCGGCTACGAGCAGTACTTC	CASSSGQGGYEQYF
-	TRBD1	TRBV6-1	TRBJ1-2	TGTGCCACCGGGACAGGCTGGGGAGGCTACACCTTC	CATGTGWGGYTF
-	-	TRBV28	TRBJ1-5	TGTGCCAGCTCCCGAAATGCGGGTTTTAGCAATCAGCCCCAGCATTTT	CASSRNAGFSNQPQHF
-	-	TRBV7-9	TRBJ1-2	TGTGCCAGCAGCTTAGCTGGGTTGGAGGACTATGGCTACACCTTC	CASSLAGLEDYGYTF
-	-	TRBV4-1	TRBJ2-5	TGCGCCAGCAGCCCCGGAGGGGGGACCCAGTACTTC	CASSPGGGTQYF
once	-	TRBV27	TRBJ1-5	TGTGCCAGCAGTTGGGGGGCGGAGGGTCAGCCCCAGCATTTT	CASSWGAEGQPQHF
-	TRBD1	TRBV5-1	TRBJ2-7	TGCGCCAGCAGCTTGGTACTGCAGGGGGACTACGAGCAGTACTTC	CASSLVLQGDYEQYF
-	TRBD2	TRBV6-6	TRBJ2-3	TGTGCCAGCATCGAATGGGGAGGGCTAACAGATACGCAGTATTTT	CASIEWGGLTDTQYF
-	-	TRBV2	TRBJ2-5	TGTGCCAGCAGTTTCACCGGGACATCTGGCGGGGAGACCCAGTACTTC	CASSFTGTSGGETQYF
-	-	TRBV10-1	TRBJ2-6	TGCGCCAGCAGTGAGTCTGGAAGCTCTGGGGCCAACGTCCTGACTTTC	CASSESGSSGANVLTF
-	-	TRBV6-1	TRBJ2-7	TGTGCCAGCAGTGTACAGGCAGCCCCTTGGGGCTCCTACGAGCAGTACTTC	CASSVQAAPWGSYEQYF
-	TRBD1	TRBV11-2	TRBJ2-2	TGTGCCAGCAGCTCAAACAGGGGTGGCATCGGGGAGCTGTTTTTT	CASSSNRGGIGELFF
-	-	TRBV7-9	TRBJ1-6	TGTGCCAGCAGCTTAGGCGGGAGGAATTCACCCCTCCACTTT	CASSLGGRNSPLHF
-	-	TRBV5-1	TRBJ2-2	TGCGCCAGCAGCTTGGTCGGCGGGACTGAGACCGGGGAGCTGTTTTTT	CASSLVGGTETGELFF
-	-	TRBV30	TRBJ1-1	TGTGCCTGGAGTACCAGGGGAATAGCTTTCTTT	CAWSTRGIAFF
-	TRBD1	TRBV19	TRBJ1-1	TGTGCCAGTACCCCGACAGGGCTGGACACTGAAGCTTTCTTT	CASTPTGLDTEAFF
-	TRBD2	TRBV7-6	TRBJ2-1	TGTGCCAGCAGCAGCGCCCCCAAACTAGCGGGGACATACAATGAGCAGTTCTTC	CASSSAPKLAGTYNEQFF
once	-	TRBV7-9	TRBJ2-5	TGTGCCAGCAGCCCGTACCAAGAGACCCAGTACTTC	CASSPYQETQYF
-	TRBD1	TRBV18	TRBJ2-7	TGTGCCAGCTCATCGGGACAGGGCTACGAGCAGTACTTC	CASSSGQGYEQYF
-	TRBD1	TRBV29-1	TRBJ2-5	TGCAGCGTCCGGACAGGGGCCCAAGAGACCCAGTACTTC	CSVRTGAQETQYF
-	-	TRBV5-4	TRBJ2-3	TGTGCCAGCAGCTTACGGGGCGCGCAGTATTTT	CASSLRGAQYF
-	-	TRBV29-1	TRBJ1-1	TGCAGCGTTGTGGCAGCGAAGAACACTGAAGCTTTCTTT	CSVVAAKNTEAFF
-	-	TRBV29-1	TRBJ1-2	TGCAGCGTTGAGATTGTGGGGGCGAGCGGCTACACCTTC	CSVEIVGASGYTF
-	-	TRBV6-4	TRBJ2-1	TGTGCCAGCAGTGACTCCGGGACCACCTACAATGAGCAGTTCTTC	CASSDSGTTYNEQFF
-	TRBD1	TRBV10-3	TRBJ2-1	TGTGCCACGTCGGGACAGGGCTCCAATGAGCAGTTCTTC	CATSGQGSNEQFF
-	-	TRBV2	TRBJ1-2	TGTGCCAGCAGTGAATCTCCACGCTATGGCTACACCTTC	CASSESPRYGYTF
-	TRBD1	TRBV19	TRBJ1-5	TGTGCCACCACGACAGGGTATCAGCCCCAGCATTTT	CATTTGYQPQHF
-	-	TRBV11-2	TRBJ2-7	TGTGCCAGCAGCGGCCCCGGGACACAAGGCCAGAGCTACGAGCAGTACTTC	CASSGPGTQGQSYEQYF
-	TRBD1	TRBV14	TRBJ2-7	TGTGCCAGCAGCGTGGACGACAGGGTCGCCTACGAGCAGTACTTC	CASSVDDRVAYEQYF
-	-	TRBV2	TRBJ1-1	TGTGCCAGCAGGGCCCCGCAGGATGAAGCTTTCTTT	CASRAPQDEAFF
-	-	TRBV30	TRBJ1-4	TGTGCCTGGGACCGGAGGGGTGGCGAAAAACTGTTTTTT	CAWDRRGGEKLFF
-	TRBD1	TRBV7-6	TRBJ2-7	TGTGCCAGCAGCTTAGATTACAGGGGGTCCTACGAGCAGTACTTC	CASSLDYRGSYEQYF
-	TRBD1	TRBV5-6	TRBJ2-3	TGTGCCAGCAGCCCCCGGACAGGGGCGTATACAGATACGCAGTATTTT	CASSPRTGAYTDTQYF
-	-	TRBV5-1	TRBJ2-2	TGCGCCAGCAGCCCGGTCGGGGGGCGGAAGAGTCCCGGGGAGCTGTTTTTT	CASSPVGGRKSPGELFF
-	-	TRBV19	TRBJ1-5	TGTGCCAGTAGTGTTTCGAGGGATCAGCCCCAGCATTTT	CASSVSRDQPQHF
-	TRBD1	TRBV6-1	TRBJ2-7	TGTGCCAGCCTTTTCGGGACAGGTCCCTACGAGCAGTACTTC	CASLFGTGPYEQYF
-	TRBD1	TRBV28	TRBJ1-1	TGTGCCAGCAGTAAGACAGGGGGCTTAACTGAAGCTTTCTTT	CASSKTGGLTEAFF
-	-	TRBV9	TRBJ1-2	TGTGCCAGCAGCGAACAAACAGGGCTGGGTGGCTACACCTTC	CASSEQTGLGGYTF
once	TRBD2	TRBV6-5	TRBJ2-1	TGTGCCAGCAGACCGGGACTAGCGGGCAATGAGCAGTTCTTC	CASRPGLAGNEQFF
-	-	TRBV2	TRBJ1-6	TGTGCCAGCATCCCCCGGGGTGGTTCACCCCTCCACTTT	CASIPRGGSPLHF
-	TRBD1	TRBV27	TRBJ1-5	TGTGCCAGCAGTTTATCAGGGACAGTCGGCAATCAGCCCCAGCATTTT	CASSLSGTVGNQPQHF
-	-	TRBV9	TRBJ2-1	TGTGCCAGCAGCGTAGAGGGACACTACAATGAGCAGTTCTTC	CASSVEGHYNEQFF
-	-	TRBV6-6	TRBJ2-2	TGTGCCAGCACCCACGTGCGGGACACCGGGGAGCTGTTTTTT	CASTHVRDTGELFF
-	TRBD2	TRBV7-3	TRBJ2-3	TGTGCCAGCAGCCAGACTAGCAGCACAGATACGCAGTATTTT	CASSQTSSTDTQYF
once	-	TRBV30	TRBJ2-7	TGTGCCTGGAGTGTATCGCTCTGGGAGCAGTACTTC	CAWSVSLWEQYF
-	-	TRBV19	TRBJ2-7	TGTGCCAGTTGGTCTAGCAGAAGCTCCTACGAGCAGTACTTC	CASWSSRSSYEQYF
-	-	TRBV7-2	TRBJ2-7	TGTGCCAGCAGCTTAGCAGGTCGCGAGCAGTACTTC	CASSLAGREQYF
-	TRBD1	TRBV6-1	TRBJ2-5	TGTGCCAGCAGTGCAAACAGGGGGCGAGAGACCCAGTACTTC	CASSANRGRETQYF
-	TRBD2	TRBV25-1	TRBJ2-1	TGTGCCAGCAGTGAATTTCCTAGCGGGCTAAGCTCCTACAATGAGCAGTTCTTC	CASSEFPSGLSSYNEQFF